The entry below gives a single TCR beta chain sequence along with its context. TCRdb recomputed calls from the RT-PCR reads with MiXCR, one row per CDR3 protein. The sample lists approximately 720,000 distinct CDR3 sequences; more than 13% were seen once. From germline, CDR1 is MNHNS and CDR2 SASEGT. This CDR3 is 12 amino acids long. Deletions cut 11 bases from V and 9 bases from J, with 17 bases between. This chain connects TRBV6-1 to TRBJ1-5, with no clear D. This receptor was taken from a female donor in good health, serving as a healthy control. The sequenced sample was memory CD4+ T cells from blood. Here the CDR3 reads CAGGMVGRPQHF. The CDR3, as DNA: TGTGCCGGTGGAATGGTGGGTCGGCCCCAGCATTTT.